The 29 T cell receptor beta chains in this list originate from one sample, sequenced in a study of T cell repertoires in cytomegalovirus infection. No cognate antigen is known for these TCRs. TCRdb reprocessed the reads via MiXCR and lists one record per CDR3 protein. The sample shows 750,000 to 950,000 distinct CDR3 sequences, about 29% of them seen only once. This sample comprised cultured CD8+ T cells from PBMCs, obtained from culture after CMV antigen stimulation. Every receptor here comes from a human donor in good health (CMV status not recorded). Some clones in this sample may be carry-over from other donors' samples.

This clonotype was found a few times. The chain recombines TRBV12-3 or TRBV12-4 with TRBJ1-2; a weak D match, TRBD1 (6 bases). V lost 6 bases, J lost 2 bases, and 13 bases lay in between. The CDR3 extends over 14 amino acids. The CDR3 region is CASRNRDPNYGYTF. In DNA, the CDR3 is TGTGCCAGCAGAAACAGGGATCCCAACTATGGCTACACCTTC.

This clonotype was recorded a few times. The V and J genes are TRBV6-5 and TRBJ1-4; TRBD1 is a possible D gene (5 bases). The CDR3 spans 16 residues. Germline lookup yields CDR1 MNHEY and CDR2 SVGAGI. The germline V and J ends were trimmed by 2 bases and 8 bases, with 18 bases remaining between them. CDR3 protein: CASSYGLAGRGEKLFF. The DNA for the CDR3 is TGTGCCAGCAGTTACGGTTTGGCAGGGAGAGGGGAAAAACTGTTTTTT.

The count of this clonotype is one. The chain is built from TRBV7-9 and TRBJ2-7; D is possibly TRBD1 (6 bases). V was clipped by 1 base and J by 2 bases, with 21 bases between them. Germline V CDR1 and CDR2: SEHNR, FQNEAQ (reference sequence). The CDR3 is made up of 18 amino acids. As DNA, the CDR3 is TGTGCCAGCAGCTTAGAAACAAATATAAGGGGGTATACCTACGAGCAGTACTTC. This encodes CASSLETNIRGYTYEQYF.

As regards this clonotype: A clone one base away is much larger, so this may be a read error. The CDR3: CASSYSTKNTEAFF. The CDR3 nucleotides are TGTGCCAGCAGTTACTCGACGAAGAACACTGAAGCTTTCTTT. The chain has TRBV6-5 and TRBJ1-1, with no clear D. Trimming took off 0 bases at V and 1 base at J, with 6 bases between the two ends. The CDR3 length is 14 residues. Per the germline V gene, CDR1 is MNHEY and CDR2 is SVGAGI.

This clonotype came up many times. The chain recombines TRBV7-6 with TRBJ2-2; D not resolved. Germline V CDR1 and CDR2: SGHVS, FNYEAQ. The V end was cut by 2 bases, the J end by 6 bases, with 4 bases between. The CDR3 consists of 12 residues. CDR3 DNA: TGTGCCAGCAGCTTAAAGGCCGGGGAGCTGTTTTTT. Amino acids: CASSLKAGELFF.

This clonotype was detected only once. The chain combines TRBV9 with TRBJ1-1; 7 bases map to TRBD1. The V gene's germline CDR1 is SGDLS and CDR2 YYNGEE. This CDR3 contains 14 residues. J was trimmed by 5 bases and V by 4 bases; bases with no gene match: 8. CDR3: CASSPQGGRTEAFF. The DNA for the CDR3 is TGTGCCAGCAGCCCCCAGGGGGGTAGAACTGAAGCTTTCTTT.

In its sample, this clonotype was seen a few times. This chain joins TRBV4-2 and TRBJ2-1; 8 bases map to TRBD2. Per germline, CDR1 LGHNA and CDR2 YNFKEQ. V was clipped by 0 bases and J by 5 bases; unmatched bases: 9. This CDR3 is built from 17 residues. For the CDR3, the DNA is TGTGCCAGCAGCCAAGAATTACAGGGACTAGTAGACAATGAGCAGTTCTTC. It yields the protein CASSQELQGLVDNEQFF.

In its sample, this clonotype was seen a few times. This rearrangement joins TRBV5-4 to TRBJ1-2; D ambiguous. Trimming took off 5 bases at V and 8 bases at J, with 25 bases between the two ends. The CDR3 consists of 16 residues. Germline CDR1 is SGHNT and CDR2 is YYREEE (reference sequence). The CDR3 region is CASRNNYGESGGGYTF. The CDR3 nucleotides read TGTGCCAGCAGGAACAACTACGGAGAATCGGGAGGGGGCTACACCTTC.

This clonotype was seen a few times. The genes are TRBV19 and TRBJ2-3; 7 bases are shared with TRBD2. V shed 2 bases and J 2 bases; nucleotides not matched to a gene: 7. The germline V gene has CDR1 LNHDA and CDR2 SQIVND (reference sequence). CDR3 length: 16 amino acids. This chain's CDR3 is CASSIFAGEYTDTQYF. DNA for the CDR3: TGTGCCAGTAGTATATTTGCGGGGGAGTACACAGATACGCAGTATTTT.

The chain recombines TRBV27 with TRBJ2-1; 10 positions agree with TRBD1. After removal of 5 bases from V and 5 bases from J, the junction contained 6 bases not matched to a gene. The germline V gene encodes CDR1 MNHEY and CDR2 SMNVEV (reference sequence). The CDR3 extends over 15 amino acids. The CDR3 DNA is TGTGCCAGCAGTCCTCGACAGGGGGCCAACAATGAGCAGTTCTTC. Its protein product is CASSPRQGANNEQFF.

The chain links TRBV4-1 to TRBJ2-3; D is unresolved. This CDR3 comprises 16 residues. V was trimmed by 0 bases and J by 6 bases, leaving 16 bases between them. Germline V gene data show CDR1 as MGHRA and CDR2 as YSYEKL. Here the CDR3 DNA reads TGCGCCAGCAGCCAAGATTTCCATGAGTCGGGTGATACGCAGTATTTT. Protein: CASSQDFHESGDTQYF.

The sample holds a few counts of this clonotype. The CDR3 spells CASSHLGETQYF. In DNA, the CDR3 is TGCGCCAGCAGCCACCTGGGGGAGACCCAGTACTTC. J is TRBJ2-5 and V is TRBV4-1; D not certain. V lost 3 bases and J lost 5, with 7 bases in between. Germline CDR1 reads MGHRA; CDR2 reads YSYEKL. The CDR3 loop spans 12 amino acids.

The chain recombines TRBV29-1 with TRBJ2-2; D may be TRBD1 (5 bases). Looked up from germline, CDR1 is SQVTM and CDR2 is ANQGSEA. CDR3 length equals 13 residues. The ends were cut back, 5 bases at V and 2 bases at J, with 9 bases in the middle. The CDR3 nucleotides are TGCAGCGTTTCTGACAGTAACACCGGGGAGCTGTTTTTT. Translated: CSVSDSNTGELFF.

This clonotype appeared a few times. The chain uses TRBV12-3 or TRBV12-4 and TRBJ2-5; 8 nucleotides line up with TRBD2. The CDR3 loop spans 15 amino acids. Trimming cost V 7 bases and J 5 bases; bases outside gene matches: 12. The CDR3 spells CASTNRGGRPETQYF. The CDR3 region has the DNA TGTGCCAGCACTAACCGGGGGGGCCGGCCGGAGACCCAGTACTTC.

The table lists this clonotype with a few counts. The chain is built from TRBV6-1 and TRBJ2-1; 7 nucleotides line up with TRBD1. Germline V CDR1 and CDR2: MNHNS, SASEGT. The CDR3 consists of 15 residues. Germline trimming cut 7 bases from V and 2 bases from J; bases unmatched to any gene: 8. Here the CDR3 DNA reads TGTGCCAGCACGGAGAAGAGGGGGCCCTACAATGAGCAGTTCTTC. Residues: CASTEKRGPYNEQFF.

This clonotype turned up a few times. This chain connects TRBV15 to TRBJ1-6, with unresolved D. V was pared by 0 bases and J by 0 bases, with 6 bases between. The V gene's germline CDR1 is LNHNV and CDR2 YYDKDF (reference sequence). This CDR3 has 16 amino acids. Here the CDR3 DNA reads TGTGCCACCAGCAGAGAGTACAGCTCCTATAATTCACCCCTCCACTTT. Encoded protein: CATSREYSSYNSPLHF.

This clonotype was counted many times. V usage is TRBV7-6 and J usage is TRBJ1-5; D remains unclear. This CDR3 has 16 residues. The V gene lost 4 bases and the J gene lost 1 base, with 14 bases spanning the gap. Germline V CDR1 and CDR2: SGHVS, FNYEAQ. The DNA of the CDR3 is TGTGCCAGCAGCTCGGACCTTTCGAGGAGCAATCAGCCCCAGCATTTT. It is translated as CASSSDLSRSNQPQHF.

The V and J genes are TRBV20-1 and TRBJ1-1, with D unresolved. V was shortened by 0 bases and J by 2 bases, with 7 bases between the two germline ends. The length of the CDR3 is 13 residues. Germline values: CDR1 DFQATT, CDR2 SNEGSKA (reference sequence). As DNA, the CDR3 is TGCAGTGCTAGAGAAATAGTCAACACTGAAGCTTTCTTT. Its translation is CSAREIVNTEAFF.

Only a few counts were recorded for this clonotype. The chain links TRBV28 to TRBJ2-5, with a possible D match to TRBD1 (6 bases). CDR1 is MDHEN, CDR2 SYDVKM, per germline. Trimming cost V 7 bases and J 3 bases, with 12 bases left between them. The CDR3 is 13 amino acids. The CDR3 here is CASTLGAEETQYF. Here the CDR3 DNA reads TGTGCCAGCACTTTGGGGGCCGAAGAGACCCAGTACTTC.

In this sample, this clonotype turned up a few times. The rearrangement uses TRBV7-9 and TRBJ1-4, with D unresolved. Trimming stripped 1 base from V and 8 bases from J, with 8 bases between. Germline V gives CDR1 SEHNR, CDR2 FQNEAQ (reference sequence). The CDR3 has 13 amino acids. CDR3 protein: CASSLGTREKLFF. The CDR3 region has the DNA TGTGCCAGCAGCTTAGGGACCCGAGAAAAACTGTTTTTT.

This clonotype was found a few times. V and J are TRBV4-1 and TRBJ1-2; TRBD1 aligns across 8 bases. V gave up 0 bases and J gave up 4 bases; unmatched junction bases: 1. This CDR3 contains 14 residues. Per germline, CDR1 MGHRA and CDR2 YSYEKL. CDR3 DNA sequence: TGCGCCAGCAGCCAAGAGGGGACAGGCTATGGCTACACCTTC. This sequence encodes CASSQEGTGYGYTF.

In DNA, the CDR3 is TGTGCCAGCAGCACCCACACTAACTATGGCTACACCTTC. Residues: CASSTHTNYGYTF. The rearrangement uses TRBV7-9 and TRBJ1-2; the D is unclear. V was clipped by 5 bases and J by 0 bases, with 7 bases between them. The CDR3 is 13 amino acids. The germline gives CDR1 SEHNR, CDR2 FQNEAQ (reference sequence).

This rearrangement joins TRBV7-8 to TRBJ2-7; either TRBD1 or TRBD2 may supply D (5 bases each). Germline V gene data show CDR1 as SGHVS and CDR2 as FQNEAQ. This CDR3 region has 14 residues. Trimming took 3 bases from V and 5 from J, leaving 14 bases between them. This CDR3 is CASSFLGESHEQYV. CDR3 DNA sequence: TGTGCCAGCAGCTTTTTGGGGGAATCCCACGAGCAGTACGTC.

In DNA, the CDR3 is TGTGCCAGCAGCAATAAGGGCCAGATCACTGAAGCTTTCTTT. Its translation: CASSNKGQITEAFF. The V gene is TRBV7-4, the J gene TRBJ1-1; the D is unclear. The ends were cut back, 5 bases at V and 4 bases at J, with 14 bases in the middle. The CDR3 is 14 amino acids. In germline, CDR1 is SGHVT, CDR2 SQSDAQ.

This clonotype was seen many times. The chain joins TRBV7-9 to TRBJ2-1; TRBD1 agrees at 10 bases. J gave up 4 bases and V 4 bases, and 4 bases lay outside the gene matches. The germline V gene has CDR1 SEHNR and CDR2 FQNEAQ (reference sequence). The CDR3 runs to 15 residues. This CDR3 is CASSSGTGEYNEQFF. CDR3 sequence (DNA): TGTGCCAGCAGCTCCGGGACAGGGGAATACAATGAGCAGTTCTTC.

The J gene is TRBJ2-3, the V gene TRBV6-2 or TRBV6-3; D remains unclear. The CDR3 is made up of 14 amino acids. Trimming stripped 4 bases from V and 0 bases from J, with 8 bases between. Germline V gives CDR1 MNHEY, CDR2 SVGEGT. The CDR3 is CASSFFTSTDTQYF. The CDR3 nucleotides are TGTGCCAGCAGTTTTTTTACAAGCACAGATACGCAGTATTTT.

V gene TRBV4-2 combines with J gene TRBJ2-1, with D uncertain. The CDR3 has 16 residues. The germline V gene has CDR1 LGHNA and CDR2 YNFKEQ. Trimming removed 0 bases at V and 6 bases at J, with 15 bases between. The CDR3 region is CASSQDRLSRSNEQFF. CDR3 sequence (DNA): TGTGCCAGCAGCCAAGATAGACTCTCGCGGAGCAATGAGCAGTTCTTC.

This clonotype was recorded only once. The genes are TRBV6-5 and TRBJ2-7, with D perhaps TRBD1 or TRBD2 (5 bases each). The CDR3 contains 16 residues. Germline CDR1 reads MNHEY; CDR2 reads SVGAGI. Deletions cut 6 bases from V and 2 bases from J, with 20 bases between. DNA of the CDR3: TGTGCCAGCAGCATACTATGGGACCGAGAAACCTACGAGCAGTACTTC. Translation gives CASSILWDRETYEQYF.

This clonotype was counted ten times or more. DNA for the CDR3: TGTGCCAGCAACTCCCCGGGACAGGGGTTGAGCCCTAACTATGGCTACACCTTC. Amino acids: CASNSPGQGLSPNYGYTF. The rearrangement links TRBV28 to TRBJ1-2; 10 positions match TRBD1. V lost 7 bases to trimming and J lost 0 bases; unmatched junction nucleotides: 14. CDR1 is MDHEN and CDR2 is SYDVKM in the germline V gene. The CDR3 length is 18 residues.